A single sample gave rise to the 3 T cell receptor beta chains below, sequenced in a study of CD8+CD57+ T cells in acquired aplastic anemia. It was genomic DNA that served as the template for profiling TCR beta VDJ and CDR3. From the reads, TCRdb called clonotypes with MiXCR, one entry per CDR3 protein. The table includes approximately 170,000 distinct CDR3 sequences, 55% to 75% detected once. The sample comprised sorted CD4+, CD8+, or CD8+CD57+ T cells (not recorded which) from PBMCs. These receptors were collected from a human donor in good health.

This chain links TRBV27 with TRBJ2-3; D is tentatively TRBD1 or TRBD2 (5 bases each). Trimming cost V 10 bases and J 3 bases, with 17 bases left between them. The length of the CDR3 is 14 residues. Germline lookup yields CDR1 MNHEY and CDR2 SMNVEV (reference sequence). CDR3 residues: CATGMGDRTDTQYF. CDR3 bases: TGTGCCACCGGGATGGGGGACCGAACAGATACGCAGTATTTT.

J is TRBJ2-3 and V is TRBV15; possibly TRBD2 for D (7 bases). This CDR3 has 15 amino acids. Trimming cost V 4 bases and J 6 bases, with 17 bases left between them. From germline, CDR1 is LNHNV and CDR2 YYDKDF (reference sequence). This CDR3 reads CATSIVSGTSDTQYF. CDR3 nucleotides: TGTGCCACCAGCATTGTCAGCGGGACATCCGATACGCAGTATTTT.

This clonotype was seen more than once but under ten times. The chain uses TRBV7-2 and TRBJ1-1; D might be TRBD1 (5 bases). This CDR3 region has 14 residues. CDR1 is SGHTA and CDR2 is FQGNSA in the germline V gene. V lost 0 bases, J lost 2 bases, and 7 bases lay in between. CDR3 sequence reads: CASSLATGNTEAFF. The DNA for the CDR3 is TGTGCCAGCAGCTTAGCTACAGGTAACACTGAAGCTTTCTTT.